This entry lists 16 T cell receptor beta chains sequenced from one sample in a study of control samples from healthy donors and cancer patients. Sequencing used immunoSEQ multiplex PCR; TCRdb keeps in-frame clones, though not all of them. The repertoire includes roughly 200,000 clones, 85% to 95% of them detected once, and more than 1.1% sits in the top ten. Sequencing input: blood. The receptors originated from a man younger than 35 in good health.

CDR3 sequence: CASSVVVDSGGMNTGELFF. As DNA, the CDR3 is TGTGCCAGCAGCGTAGTAGTTGATAGCGGGGGGATGAACACCGGGGAGCTGTTTTTT. V and J are TRBV9 and TRBJ2-2; 10 nucleotides agree with TRBD2. The V gene end was trimmed by 0 bases and the J gene end by 1 base; junction bases not matched to a gene: 9. The CDR3 spans 19 residues. Per germline, CDR1 SGDLS and CDR2 YYNGEE. The full variable domain, in which reference TRBV9 and TRBJ2-2 provide the parts outside the CDR3, is DSGVTQTPKHLITATGQRVTLRCSPRSGDLSVYWYQQSLDQGLQFLIQYYNGEERAKGNILERFSAQQFPDLHSELNLSSLELGDSALYFCASSVVVDSGGMNTGELFFGEGSRLTVL.

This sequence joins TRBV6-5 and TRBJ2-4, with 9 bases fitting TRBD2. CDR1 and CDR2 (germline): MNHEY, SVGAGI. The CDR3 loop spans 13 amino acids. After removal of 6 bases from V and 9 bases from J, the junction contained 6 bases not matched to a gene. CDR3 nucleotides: TGTGCCAGCAGGGCGGGAGGGGTCCCCATTCAGTACTTC. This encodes CASRAGGVPIQYF.

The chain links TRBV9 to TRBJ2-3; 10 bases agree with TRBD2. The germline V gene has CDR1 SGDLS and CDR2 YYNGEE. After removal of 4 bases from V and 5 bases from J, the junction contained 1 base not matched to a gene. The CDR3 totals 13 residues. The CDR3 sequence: CASSTSGIDTQYF. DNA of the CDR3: TGTGCCAGCAGCACTAGCGGGATAGATACGCAGTATTTT.

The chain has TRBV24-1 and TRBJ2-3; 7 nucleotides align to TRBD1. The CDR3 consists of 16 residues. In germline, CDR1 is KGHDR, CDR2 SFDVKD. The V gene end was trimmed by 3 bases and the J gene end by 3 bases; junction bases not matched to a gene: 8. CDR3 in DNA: TGTGCCACCAGTGATCCGGTGACAGGGTTAACAGATACGCAGTATTTT. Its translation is CATSDPVTGLTDTQYF.

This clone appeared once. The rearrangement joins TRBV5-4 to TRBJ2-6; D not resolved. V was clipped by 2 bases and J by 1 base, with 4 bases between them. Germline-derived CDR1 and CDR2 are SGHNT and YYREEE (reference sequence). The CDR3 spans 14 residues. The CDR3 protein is CASSFTSGANVLTF. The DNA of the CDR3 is TGTGCCAGCAGCTTTACGTCTGGGGCCAACGTCCTGACTTTC.

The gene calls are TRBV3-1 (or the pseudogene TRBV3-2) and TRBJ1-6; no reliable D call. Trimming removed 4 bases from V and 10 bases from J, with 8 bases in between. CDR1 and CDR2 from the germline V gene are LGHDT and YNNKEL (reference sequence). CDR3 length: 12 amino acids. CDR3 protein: CASSLTRSPLHF. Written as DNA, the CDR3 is TGTGCCAGCAGCCTAACCCGGTCACCCCTCCACTTT.

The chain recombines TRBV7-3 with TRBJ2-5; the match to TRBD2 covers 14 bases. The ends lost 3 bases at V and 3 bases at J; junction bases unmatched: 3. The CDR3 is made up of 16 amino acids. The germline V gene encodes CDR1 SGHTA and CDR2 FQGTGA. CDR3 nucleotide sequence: TGTGCCAGCAGCTTGACTAGCGGGGGGGAAGAAGAGACCCAGTACTTC. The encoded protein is CASSLTSGGEEETQYF.

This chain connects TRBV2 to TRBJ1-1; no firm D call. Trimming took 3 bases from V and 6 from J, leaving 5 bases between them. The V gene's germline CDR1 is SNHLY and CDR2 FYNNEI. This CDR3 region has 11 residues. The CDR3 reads CASSDLPEAFF. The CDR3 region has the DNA TGTGCCAGCAGTGATCTTCCTGAAGCTTTCTTT.

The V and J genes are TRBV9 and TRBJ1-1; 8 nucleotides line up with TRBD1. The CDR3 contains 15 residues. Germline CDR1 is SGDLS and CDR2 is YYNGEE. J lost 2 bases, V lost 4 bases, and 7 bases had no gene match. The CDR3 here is CASSSLTGANTEAFF. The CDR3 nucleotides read TGTGCCAGCAGCTCCTTGACAGGGGCCAACACTGAAGCTTTCTTT.

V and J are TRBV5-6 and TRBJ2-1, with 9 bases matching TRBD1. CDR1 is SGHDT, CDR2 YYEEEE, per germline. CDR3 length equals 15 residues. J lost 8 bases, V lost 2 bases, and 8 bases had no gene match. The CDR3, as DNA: TGTGCCAGCAGCTTCCGGGACAGGGAATCGGATGAGCAGTTCTTC. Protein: CASSFRDRESDEQFF.

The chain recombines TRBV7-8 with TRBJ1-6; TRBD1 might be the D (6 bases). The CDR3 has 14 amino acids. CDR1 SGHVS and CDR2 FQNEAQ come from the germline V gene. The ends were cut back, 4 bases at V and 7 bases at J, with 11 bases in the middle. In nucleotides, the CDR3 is TGTGCCAGCAGCTCTGGACAGACGAATTCACCCCTCCACTTT. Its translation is CASSSGQTNSPLHF.

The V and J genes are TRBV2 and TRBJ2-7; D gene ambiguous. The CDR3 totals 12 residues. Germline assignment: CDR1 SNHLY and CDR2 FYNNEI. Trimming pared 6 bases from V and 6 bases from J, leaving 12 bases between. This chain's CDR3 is CASSVIPTEQYF. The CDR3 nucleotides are TGTGCCAGCAGCGTTATTCCCACCGAGCAGTACTTC.

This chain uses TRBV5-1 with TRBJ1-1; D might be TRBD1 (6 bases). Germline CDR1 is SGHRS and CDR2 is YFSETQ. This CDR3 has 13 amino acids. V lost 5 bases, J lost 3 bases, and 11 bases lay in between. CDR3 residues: CASRGGLDTEAFF. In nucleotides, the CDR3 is TGCGCCAGCAGGGGGGGCTTGGACACTGAAGCTTTCTTT.

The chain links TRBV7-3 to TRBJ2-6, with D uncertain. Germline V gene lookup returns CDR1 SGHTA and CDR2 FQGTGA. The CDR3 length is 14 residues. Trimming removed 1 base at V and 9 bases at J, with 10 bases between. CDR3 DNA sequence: TGTGCCAGCAGCTTAAATCCATCATACAACGTCCTGACTTTC. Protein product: CASSLNPSYNVLTF.

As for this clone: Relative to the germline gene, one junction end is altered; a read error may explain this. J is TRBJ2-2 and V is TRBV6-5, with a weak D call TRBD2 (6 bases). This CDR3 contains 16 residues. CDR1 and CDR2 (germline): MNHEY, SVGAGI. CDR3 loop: CASSYSRAGAHRGAVF. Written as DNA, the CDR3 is TGTGCCAGCAGTTACTCCCGAGCGGGTGCGCACCGGGGAGCTGTTTTT.

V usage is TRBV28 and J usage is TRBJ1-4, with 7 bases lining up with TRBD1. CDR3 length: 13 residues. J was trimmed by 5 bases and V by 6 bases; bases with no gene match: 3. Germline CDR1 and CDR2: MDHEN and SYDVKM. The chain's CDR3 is CASRTGFNEKLFF. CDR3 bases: TGTGCCAGCAGGACAGGGTTCAATGAAAAACTGTTTTTT.